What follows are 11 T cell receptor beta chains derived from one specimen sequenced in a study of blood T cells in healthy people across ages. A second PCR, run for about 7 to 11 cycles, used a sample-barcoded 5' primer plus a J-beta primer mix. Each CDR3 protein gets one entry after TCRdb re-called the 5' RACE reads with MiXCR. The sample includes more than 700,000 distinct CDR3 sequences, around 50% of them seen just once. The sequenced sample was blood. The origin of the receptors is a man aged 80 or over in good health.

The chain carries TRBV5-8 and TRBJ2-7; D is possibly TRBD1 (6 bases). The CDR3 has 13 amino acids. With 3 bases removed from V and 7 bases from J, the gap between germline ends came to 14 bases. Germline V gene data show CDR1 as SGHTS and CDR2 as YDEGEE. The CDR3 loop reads CASSSVGGGEQYF. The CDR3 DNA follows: TGTGCCAGCAGCTCGGTAGGGGGTGGTGAGCAGTACTTC.

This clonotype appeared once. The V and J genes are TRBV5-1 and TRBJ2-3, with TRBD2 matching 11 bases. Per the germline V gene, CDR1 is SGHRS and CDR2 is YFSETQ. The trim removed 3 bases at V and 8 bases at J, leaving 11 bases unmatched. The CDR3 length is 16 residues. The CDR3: CASSSRLAGTAATQYF. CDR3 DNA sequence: TGCGCCAGCAGCTCTCGACTAGCGGGAACAGCAGCTACGCAGTATTTT.

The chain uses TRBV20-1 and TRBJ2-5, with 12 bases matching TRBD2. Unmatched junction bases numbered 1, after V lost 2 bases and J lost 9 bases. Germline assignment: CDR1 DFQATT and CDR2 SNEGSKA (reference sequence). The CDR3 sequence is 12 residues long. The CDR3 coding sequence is TGCAGTGCTAGACTAGCGGGAGGGCCCCAGTACTTC. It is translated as CSARLAGGPQYF.

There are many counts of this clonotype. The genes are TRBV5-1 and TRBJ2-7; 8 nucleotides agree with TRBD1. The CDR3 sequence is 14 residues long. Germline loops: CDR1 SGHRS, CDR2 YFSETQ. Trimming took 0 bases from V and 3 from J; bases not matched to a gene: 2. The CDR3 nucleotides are TGCGCCAGCAGCTTGGCGGGACAGGTCTACGAGCAGTACTTC. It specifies CASSLAGQVYEQYF.

The CDR3 DNA sequence: TGTGCCAGCAGCTTTTATAGCGGGCGTTACAATGAGCAGTACTTC. Protein sequence: CASSFYSGRYNEQYF. V is TRBV7-2 and J is TRBJ2-1, with TRBD2 matching over 7 bases. The DNA matches TRBJ2-7 better at its end, which makes the J call doubtful. This CDR3 has 15 amino acids. Germline CDR1 is SGHTA and CDR2 is FQGNSA.

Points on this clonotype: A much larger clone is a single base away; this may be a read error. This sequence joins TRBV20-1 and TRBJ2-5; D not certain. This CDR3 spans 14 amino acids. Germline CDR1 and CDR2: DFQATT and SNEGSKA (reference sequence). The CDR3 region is CSARDGTVQETLYF. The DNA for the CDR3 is TGCAGTGCTAGAGATGGCACAGTACAAGAGACCCTGTACTTC.

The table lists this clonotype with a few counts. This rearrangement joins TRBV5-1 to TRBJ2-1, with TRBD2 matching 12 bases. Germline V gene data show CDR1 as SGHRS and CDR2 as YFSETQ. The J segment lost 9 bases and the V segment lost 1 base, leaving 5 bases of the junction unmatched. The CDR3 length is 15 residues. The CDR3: CASSLPSGRDLEQFF. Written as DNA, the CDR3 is TGCGCCAGCAGCTTGCCTAGCGGGAGGGACCTTGAGCAGTTCTTC.

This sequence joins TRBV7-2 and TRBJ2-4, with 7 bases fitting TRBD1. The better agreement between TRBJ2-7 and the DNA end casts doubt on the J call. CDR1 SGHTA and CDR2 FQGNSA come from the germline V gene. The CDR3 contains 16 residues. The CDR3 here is CASSRNGAGGLGEQYF. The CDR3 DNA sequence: TGTGCCAGCAGCCGCAATGGGGCAGGGGGTTTGGGCGAGCAGTACTTC.

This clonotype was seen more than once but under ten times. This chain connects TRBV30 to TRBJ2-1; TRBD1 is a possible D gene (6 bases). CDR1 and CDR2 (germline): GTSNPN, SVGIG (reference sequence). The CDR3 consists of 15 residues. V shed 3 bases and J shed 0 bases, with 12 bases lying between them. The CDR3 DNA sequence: TGTGCCTGGAGCGCCCTAGGGGGCTCCTACAATGAGCAGTTCTTC. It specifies CAWSALGGSYNEQFF.

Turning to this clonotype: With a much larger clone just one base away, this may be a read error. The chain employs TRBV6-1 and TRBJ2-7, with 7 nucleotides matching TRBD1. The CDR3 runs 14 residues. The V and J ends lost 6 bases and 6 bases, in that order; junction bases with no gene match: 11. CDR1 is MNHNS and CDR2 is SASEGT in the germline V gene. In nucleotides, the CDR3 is TGTGCCAGCAGCGCCGACAGGGTGGCGCGCGAGCAGTACTTC. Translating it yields CASSADRVAREQYF.

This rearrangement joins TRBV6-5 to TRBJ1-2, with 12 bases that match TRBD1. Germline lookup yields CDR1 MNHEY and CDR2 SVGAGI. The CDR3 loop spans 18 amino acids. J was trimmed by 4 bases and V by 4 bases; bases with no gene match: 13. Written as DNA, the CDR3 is TGTGCCAGCAGTTTGCCTACCTCCGGGACAGGGGGCGGCTATGGCTACACCTTC. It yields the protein CASSLPTSGTGGGYGYTF.